This T cell receptor (beta chain) appears in the sequencing data of a study of CD8 T cells in ankylosing spondylitis. The study, taken as a whole, reports: Typical of ankylosing spondylitis blood, it appeared, was a TCR beta motif of eight highly homologous variants. In ankylosing spondylitis patients, matched synovial fluid reportedly showed significant enrichment of disease-linked clones.

One entry per CDR3 protein, called by TCRdb with MiXCR from the 5' RACE reads. The table has under 950,000 distinct CDR3 sequences, under 20% seen once. Between the trimmed V and J ends, which lost 0 bases and 1 base, there was a span of 8 bases. This CDR3 has 15 residues. Per the germline V gene, CDR1 is SGHRS and CDR2 is YFSETQ. This clonotype showed up just a few times. As yet, its antigen is unknown. The source is a male donor with ankylosing spondylitis. This chain links TRBV5-1 with TRBJ1-5, with D unclear. Sequencing was done on a sample of blood, either unsorted or a sorted T cell fraction (not recorded which). The CDR3 region is CASSLESSSNQPQHF. The CDR3 nucleotides are TGCGCCAGCAGCTTGGAAAGTTCAAGCAATCAGCCCCAGCATTTT.